The sequence of this T cell receptor beta chain was determined in a study of blood T cell repertoires in COVID-19. Overall study: There were acute and convalescent COVID-19 samples, and they came from the United States, Italy and Spain. The analysed material was cDNA or gDNA that came from T cells, B-cell-depleted T cells, or PBMCs.

The V segment lost 2 bases and the J segment 6 bases; nucleotides outside the gene matches: 4. Germline V gene data show CDR1 as LNHNV and CDR2 as YYDKDF (reference sequence). This CDR3 is 14 amino acids long. Original processing methods: Researchers report that nucleated cell counts were estimated from reference gene primer amplification. Clones were sequenced by immunoSEQ multiplex PCR, and TCRdb holds only the in-frame ones, with some missing. V, J and clone size were drawn from that table, and D and trimming were deduced from the DNA. The sample holds approximately 63,000 clones, around 76% seen once. This clone was picked up one time.

Material for sequencing was peripheral blood. This sequence was found in a woman aged 80 or older with acute or convalescent COVID-19. This rearrangement joins TRBV15 to TRBJ2-7; 10 positions agree with TRBD1. CDR3 protein: CATSRRTGGTEQYF. The CDR3 nucleotides read TGTGCCACCAGCAGAAGGACAGGGGGTACCGAGCAGTACTTC.